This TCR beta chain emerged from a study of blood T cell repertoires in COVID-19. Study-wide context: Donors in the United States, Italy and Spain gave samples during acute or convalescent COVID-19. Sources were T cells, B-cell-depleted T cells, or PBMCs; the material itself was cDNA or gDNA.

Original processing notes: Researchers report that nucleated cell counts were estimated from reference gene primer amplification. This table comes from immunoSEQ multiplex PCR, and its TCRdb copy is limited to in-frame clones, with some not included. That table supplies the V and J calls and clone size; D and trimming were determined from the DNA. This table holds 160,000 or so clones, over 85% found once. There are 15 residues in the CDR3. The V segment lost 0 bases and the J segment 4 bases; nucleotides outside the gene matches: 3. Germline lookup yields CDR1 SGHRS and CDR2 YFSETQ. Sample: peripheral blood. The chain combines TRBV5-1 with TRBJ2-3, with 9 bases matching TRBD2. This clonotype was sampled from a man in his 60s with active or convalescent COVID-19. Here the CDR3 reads CASSLGTSGPDTQYF. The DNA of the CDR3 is TGCGCCAGCAGCTTGGGCACTAGCGGGCCAGATACGCAGTATTTT. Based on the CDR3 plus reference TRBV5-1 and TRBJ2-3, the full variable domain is KAGVTQTPRYLIKTRGQQVTLSCSPISGHRSVSWYQQTPGQGLQFLFEYFSETQRNKGNFPGRFSGRQFSNSRSEMNVSTLELGDSALYLCASSLGTSGPDTQYFGPGTRLTVL.